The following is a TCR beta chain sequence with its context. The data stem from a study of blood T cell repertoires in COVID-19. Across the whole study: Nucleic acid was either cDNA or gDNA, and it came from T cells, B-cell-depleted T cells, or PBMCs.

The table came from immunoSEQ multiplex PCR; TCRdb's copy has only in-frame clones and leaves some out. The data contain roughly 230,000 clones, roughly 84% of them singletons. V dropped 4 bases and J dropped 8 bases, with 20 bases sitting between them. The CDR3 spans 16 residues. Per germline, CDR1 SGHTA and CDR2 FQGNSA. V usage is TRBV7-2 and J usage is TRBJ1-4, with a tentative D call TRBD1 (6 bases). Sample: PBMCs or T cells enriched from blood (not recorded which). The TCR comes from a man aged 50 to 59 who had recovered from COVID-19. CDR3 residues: CASSYPGAAVTEKLFF. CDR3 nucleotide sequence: TGTGCCAGCAGCTACCCAGGGGCAGCCGTTACCGAAAAACTGTTTTTT.